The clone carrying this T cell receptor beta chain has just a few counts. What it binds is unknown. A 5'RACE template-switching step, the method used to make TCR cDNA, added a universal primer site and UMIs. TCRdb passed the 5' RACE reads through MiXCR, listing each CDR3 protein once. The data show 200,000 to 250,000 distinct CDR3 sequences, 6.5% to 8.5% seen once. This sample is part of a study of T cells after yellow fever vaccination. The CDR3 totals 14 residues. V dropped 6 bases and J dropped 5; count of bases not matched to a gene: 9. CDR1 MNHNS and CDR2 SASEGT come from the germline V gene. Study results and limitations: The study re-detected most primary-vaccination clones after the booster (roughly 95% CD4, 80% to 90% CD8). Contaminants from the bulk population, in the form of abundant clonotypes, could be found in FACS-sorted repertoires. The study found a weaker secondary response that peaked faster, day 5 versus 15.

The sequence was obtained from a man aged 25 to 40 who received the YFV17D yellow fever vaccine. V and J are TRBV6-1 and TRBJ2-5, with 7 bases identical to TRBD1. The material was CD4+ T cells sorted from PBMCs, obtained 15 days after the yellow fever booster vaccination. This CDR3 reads CASRQGQLVETQYF. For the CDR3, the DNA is TGTGCCAGCAGGCAGGGACAGTTGGTGGAGACCCAGTACTTC.